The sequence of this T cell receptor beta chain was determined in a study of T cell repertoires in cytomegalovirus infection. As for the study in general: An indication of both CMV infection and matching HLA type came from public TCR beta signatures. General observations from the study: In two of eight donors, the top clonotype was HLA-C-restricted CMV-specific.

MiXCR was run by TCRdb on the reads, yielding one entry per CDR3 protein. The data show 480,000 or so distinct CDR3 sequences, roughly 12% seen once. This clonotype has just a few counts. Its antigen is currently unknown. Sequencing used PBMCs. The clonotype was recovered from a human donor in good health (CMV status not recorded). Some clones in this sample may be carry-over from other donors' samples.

The CDR3 DNA reads as TGTGCCAGCAGCGTAGTTGAGGTTGGGGAAGGATCTGGAAACACCATATATTTT. It is translated as CASSVVEVGEGSGNTIYF. The gene calls are TRBV9 and TRBJ1-3; D gene uncertain. Germline CDR1 and CDR2: SGDLS and YYNGEE. Trimming took off 0 bases at V and 1 base at J, with 17 bases between the two ends. This CDR3 is 18 amino acids long.